Shown below are 29 T cell receptor beta chains from a single sample sequenced in a study of shared clonotypes between healthy human individuals. Sequencing was performed with immunoSEQ multiplex PCR; in TCRdb, only in-frame clones are kept and a portion is missing. The profile shows 2 million to 3 million clones, 93% of them singletons. Sequenced sample: naive CD4+ T cells from PBMCs. Subset: CD45RA+ positively selected. All receptors come from a man aged 18 to 35 in good health. Some clones in this sample may be carry-over from other donors' samples.

Points on this clone: Other DNA sequences in this sample translate to the same CDR3. V is TRBV7-2 and J is TRBJ2-3; D gene ambiguous. The CDR3 is made up of 12 amino acids. The V end lost 0 bases, the J end lost 7 bases, and 5 bases lay between the germline ends. Per the germline V gene, CDR1 is SGHTA and CDR2 is FQGNSA. The CDR3 spells CASSLAGNTQYF. Here the CDR3 DNA reads TGTGCCAGCAGCTTAGCGGGAAATACGCAGTATTTT.

In regard to this clone: Other nucleotide sequences from this sample produce the same CDR3. The chain carries TRBV19 and TRBJ2-7; the match to TRBD2 covers 8 bases. The CDR3 sequence is 15 residues long. Germline CDR1 LNHDA, CDR2 SQIVND (reference sequence). Germline trimming cut 4 bases from V and 0 bases from J; bases unmatched to any gene: 5. CDR3 in amino acids: CASSRGGTSSYEQYF. For the CDR3, the DNA is TGTGCCAGTAGTAGGGGGGGGACTAGCTCCTACGAGCAGTACTTC.

This chain connects TRBV4-1 to TRBJ1-1; 7 nucleotides agree with TRBD1. CDR1 is MGHRA and CDR2 is YSYEKL in the germline V gene. Germline trimming cut 4 bases from V and 5 bases from J; bases unmatched to any gene: 4. This CDR3 has 13 amino acids. The CDR3 DNA sequence: TGCGCCAGCAGCCGACAGGGTAGTACTGAAGCTTTCTTT. Encoded protein: CASSRQGSTEAFF.

This chain links TRBV19 with TRBJ1-1; the D gene is possibly TRBD1 (5 bases). Germline V CDR1 and CDR2: LNHDA, SQIVND (reference sequence). The length of the CDR3 is 13 residues. V was pared by 7 bases and J by 8 bases, with 17 bases between. In DNA, the CDR3 is TGTGCCAGTAACCTCCGGGGCTCGCCCGAAGCTTTCTTT. Its protein product is CASNLRGSPEAFF.

The CDR3 nucleotides are TGTGCCAGCAGTGATGGGCCGGAATATGGCTACACCTTC. Residues: CASSDGPEYGYTF. The chain employs TRBV25-1 and TRBJ1-2; D not resolved. CDR1 and CDR2 (germline): MGHDK, SYGVNS. Trimming pared 3 bases from V and 5 bases from J, leaving 10 bases between. CDR3 length: 13 residues.

With respect to this clone: The identical CDR3 is also encoded by other nucleotide sequences in the sample. V gene TRBV2 combines with J gene TRBJ2-5, with TRBD2 matching 10 bases. With 4 bases clipped from V and 3 bases from J, the junction kept 5 bases outside the gene matches. Germline values: CDR1 SNHLY, CDR2 FYNNEI. CDR3 length equals 15 residues. CDR3 DNA: TGTGCCAGCAGTGGGACTAGCGGTAGAGAAGAGACCCAGTACTTC. As protein: CASSGTSGREETQYF.

The chain recombines TRBV7-2 with TRBJ2-5, with 14 bases lining up with TRBD2. The germline V gene has CDR1 SGHTA and CDR2 FQGNSA. The CDR3 is 16 amino acids. V dropped 5 bases and J dropped 5; count of bases not matched to a gene: 7. The CDR3 DNA is TGTGCCAGCAGCCCAAGACTAGCGGGAGGGGGCGAGACCCAGTACTTC. Translation: CASSPRLAGGGETQYF.

The genes are TRBV12-5 and TRBJ2-5; D is ambiguous. Trimming took off 7 bases at V and 5 bases at J, with 8 bases between the two ends. Germline-derived CDR1 and CDR2 are LGHNT and FRNRAP. The CDR3 has 11 amino acids. The CDR3 is CASAREETQYF. CDR3 sequence (DNA): TGTGCTAGTGCGAGAGAGGAGACCCAGTACTTC.

CDR3 sequence: CASSFLTGALEAFF. The CDR3 DNA sequence: TGTGCCAGCAGCTTCTTGACAGGGGCCCTTGAAGCTTTCTTT. The chain links TRBV11-2 to TRBJ1-1, with 8 bases identical to TRBD1. V lost 3 bases and J lost 7; bases outside the gene matches: 7. The CDR3 contains 14 residues. Per germline, CDR1 SGHAT and CDR2 FQNNGV.

The V gene is TRBV7-8, the J gene TRBJ2-1; no reliable D call. CDR3 length: 14 residues. V lost 6 bases and J lost 5, with 14 bases in between. The germline V gene encodes CDR1 SGHVS and CDR2 FQNEAQ. CDR3 protein: CASRPLGSNNEQFF. CDR3 nucleotide sequence: TGTGCCAGCAGACCTTTGGGATCAAACAATGAGCAGTTCTTC.

The CDR3 DNA reads TGTGCCAGCAGCTTTACATCCAGGGTACTGAGAACTGAAGCTTTCTTT. It yields the protein CASSFTSRVLRTEAFF. The chain uses TRBV5-6 and TRBJ1-1; perhaps TRBD1 as D (5 bases). The germline V gene has CDR1 SGHDT and CDR2 YYEEEE. V was clipped by 2 bases and J by 5 bases, with 19 bases between them. The CDR3 is made up of 16 amino acids.

The V and J genes are TRBV18 and TRBJ2-5, with D possibly TRBD2 on 5 matching bases. The ends were cut back, 5 bases at V and 5 bases at J, with 9 bases in the middle. The CDR3 loop spans 12 amino acids. Germline V lookup: CDR1 KGHSH, CDR2 LQKENI. The CDR3 is CASSDQRETQYF. CDR3 coding DNA: TGTGCCAGCTCAGACCAGCGGGAGACCCAGTACTTC.

The chain uses TRBV30 and TRBJ1-5, with D possibly being TRBD1 (5 bases). The CDR3 is 15 residues long. The V end lost 3 bases, the J end lost 4 bases, and 16 bases lay between the germline ends. Looked up from germline, CDR1 is GTSNPN and CDR2 is SVGIG (reference sequence). In DNA, the CDR3 is TGTGCCTGGAGATCGGGCGGGGCGGTAAATCAGCCCCAGCATTTT. Protein sequence: CAWRSGGAVNQPQHF.

The CDR3 reads CASSFLTGTAHYEQYF. CDR3 nucleotide sequence: TGTGCCAGCAGCTTTCTGACCGGGACAGCTCATTACGAGCAGTACTTC. The chain has TRBV5-4 and TRBJ2-7, with TRBD1 identical over 7 bases. V gave up 2 bases and J gave up 4 bases; unmatched junction bases: 12. The CDR3 spans 16 residues. CDR1 is SGHNT, CDR2 YYREEE, per germline (reference sequence).

A single count supports this clone. V usage is TRBV28 and J usage is TRBJ1-2; a possible D gene is TRBD1 (5 bases). Trimming cost V 8 bases and J 5 bases, with 12 bases left between them. The CDR3 runs 12 residues. Germline assignment: CDR1 MDHEN and CDR2 SYDVKM. The CDR3 sequence: CASEGTRYGYTF. Here the CDR3 DNA reads TGTGCCAGCGAGGGGACCCGGTATGGCTACACCTTC.

The chain's CDR3 is CASTLGVAGGDTQYF. CDR3 DNA sequence: TGTGCCAGCACCCTAGGGGTAGCGGGTGGAGATACGCAGTATTTT. J is TRBJ2-3 and V is TRBV28; TRBD2 aligns across 7 bases. Germline V gene lookup returns CDR1 MDHEN and CDR2 SYDVKM. This CDR3 is built from 15 residues. Unmatched junction bases numbered 12, after V lost 7 bases and J lost 5 bases.

The V call is TRBV30, the J call TRBJ1-3, with no clear D. The CDR3 length is 16 residues. The V and J ends lost 4 bases and 0 bases respectively, with 16 bases between them. Per germline, CDR1 GTSNPN and CDR2 SVGIG (reference sequence). The CDR3: CAWIRLAGSSGNTIYF. The CDR3 bases are TGTGCCTGGATCCGCTTAGCCGGAAGCTCTGGAAACACCATATATTTT.

This chain links TRBV28 with TRBJ1-1, with D hard to call. V lost 6 bases to trimming and J lost 7 bases, with 12 bases between them. The CDR3 consists of 12 residues. Germline CDR1 MDHEN, CDR2 SYDVKM. The CDR3 here is CASSNWEVEAFF. CDR3 nucleotides: TGTGCCAGCAGCAATTGGGAGGTTGAAGCTTTCTTT. Full variable domain (outside the CDR3, taken from reference TRBV28 and TRBJ1-1): DVKVTQSSRYLVKRTGEKVFLECVQDMDHENMFWYRQDPGLGLRLIYFSYDVKMKEKGDIPEGYSVSREKKERFSLILESASTNQTSMYLCASSNWEVEAFFGQGTRLTVV.

CDR3 amino acids: CASSRDRDYGYTF. CDR3 DNA sequence: TGCGCCAGCAGCCGTGACAGGGACTATGGCTACACCTTC. The chain recombines TRBV4-3 with TRBJ1-2, with TRBD1 identical over 7 bases. The V segment lost 4 bases and the J segment 3 bases; nucleotides outside the gene matches: 2. The germline gives CDR1 LGHNA, CDR2 YSLEER. There are 13 residues in the CDR3.

A word on this clone: The same CDR3 can be traced to other DNA sequences in this sample. The V call is TRBV28, the J call TRBJ2-7; D not certain. Germline V gives CDR1 MDHEN, CDR2 SYDVKM. V lost 6 bases to trimming and J lost 3 bases, with 6 bases between them. The CDR3 has 11 residues. CDR3 sequence (DNA): TGTGCCAGCAGGACAAACTACGAGCAGTACTTC. It is translated as CASRTNYEQYF.

The V gene is TRBV5-1, the J gene TRBJ1-5, with a weak D call TRBD1 (6 bases). CDR3 length equals 14 residues. Trimming stripped 0 bases from V and 3 bases from J, with 7 bases between. The germline gives CDR1 SGHRS, CDR2 YFSETQ. CDR3 sequence reads: CASSLGTVNQPQHF. CDR3 DNA: TGCGCCAGCAGCTTGGGGACAGTCAATCAGCCCCAGCATTTT.

V usage is TRBV8-2 and J usage is TRBJ2-6; the D call TRBD1 from the table was never checked on the DNA. TRBV8-2 is a pseudogene locus. CDR3 length: 16 residues. The CDR3 loop reads CGMSLITQSRANVLTF. The CDR3 nucleotides read TGTGGCATGTCCTTGATAACACAAAGTCGGGCCAACGTCCTGACTTTC.

The chain couples TRBV14 to TRBJ1-3, with D perhaps TRBD1 (6 bases). This CDR3 is 15 amino acids long. Germline CDR1 SGHDN, CDR2 FVKESK. The V end lost 1 base, the J end lost 5 bases, and 12 bases lay between the germline ends. CDR3 coding DNA: TGTGCCAGCAGCCAAGTCGGGAGGGGGAGAAACACCATATATTTT. Protein sequence: CASSQVGRGRNTIYF.

The chain carries TRBV7-6 and TRBJ2-5, with 7 positions matching TRBD2. Germline CDR1 SGHVS, CDR2 FNYEAQ. V was pared by 1 base and J by 3 bases, with 8 bases of the junction left unmatched. The CDR3 totals 16 residues. The CDR3 DNA is TGTGCCAGCAGCTTAGGAAATAGCGGGCGAAAAGAGACCCAGTACTTC. Amino acids: CASSLGNSGRKETQYF. The complete variable domain, with remaining parts taken from reference TRBV7-6 and TRBJ2-5, reads GAGVSQSPRYKVTKRGQDVALRCDPISGHVSLYWYRQALGQGPEFLTYFNYEAQQDKSGLPNDRFSAERPEGSISTLTIQRTEQRDSAMYRCASSLGNSGRKETQYFGPGTRLLVL.

The V gene is TRBV5-1, the J gene TRBJ2-5, with D possibly TRBD2 on 5 matching bases. This CDR3 has 14 residues. V dropped 7 bases and J dropped 2 bases, with 15 bases sitting between them. Germline loops: CDR1 SGHRS, CDR2 YFSETQ. CDR3 DNA sequence: TGCGCCAGCTGTCCCGTGGCGGGTCAAGAGACCCAGTACTTC. It encodes CASCPVAGQETQYF.

J is TRBJ2-5 and V is TRBV5-4; D ambiguous. Per germline, CDR1 SGHNT and CDR2 YYREEE (reference sequence). This CDR3 region has 14 residues. V was trimmed by 4 bases and J by 5 bases, leaving 15 bases between them. Written as DNA, the CDR3 is TGTGCCAGCAGCGGACCCGGAGATCTGGAGACCCAGTACTTC. Its protein is CASSGPGDLETQYF. The full variable domain, its missing parts supplied by reference TRBV5-4 and TRBJ2-5, is ETGVTQSPTHLIKTRGQQVTLRCSSQSGHNTVSWYQQALGQGPQFIFQYYREEENGRGNFPPRFSGLQFPNYSSELNVNALELDDSALYLCASSGPGDLETQYFGPGTRLLVL.

The gene calls are TRBV28 and TRBJ2-4; possible D gene TRBD2, 6 bases. V was shortened by 8 bases and J by 0 bases, with 17 bases between the two germline ends. The germline V gene encodes CDR1 MDHEN and CDR2 SYDVKM. CDR3 length: 16 amino acids. As DNA, the CDR3 is TGTGCCAGCTCCCTTGGGACTTCTATAGCCAAAAACATTCAGTACTTC. Amino acid sequence: CASSLGTSIAKNIQYF.

This chain links TRBV10-3 with TRBJ2-7, with 9 bases lining up with TRBD1. With V trimmed by 7 bases and J by 4 bases, 8 bases remained unmatched. The CDR3 spans 14 residues. Germline-derived CDR1 and CDR2 are ENHRY and SYGVKD. For the CDR3, the DNA is TGTGCCATCAAAACCGGGACAGGGCAATACGAGCAGTACTTC. It encodes CAIKTGTGQYEQYF.

This clone showed up just once. The V and J genes are TRBV30 and TRBJ1-4; D gene ambiguous. Trimming left V 2 bases short and J 2 bases short, with 9 bases between. The CDR3 has 14 residues. CDR1 and CDR2 from the germline V gene are GTSNPN and SVGIG (reference sequence). The CDR3 region has the DNA TGTGCCTGGAGTTTGGGGAAGACTAATGAAAAACTGTTTTTT. Its protein product is CAWSLGKTNEKLFF.